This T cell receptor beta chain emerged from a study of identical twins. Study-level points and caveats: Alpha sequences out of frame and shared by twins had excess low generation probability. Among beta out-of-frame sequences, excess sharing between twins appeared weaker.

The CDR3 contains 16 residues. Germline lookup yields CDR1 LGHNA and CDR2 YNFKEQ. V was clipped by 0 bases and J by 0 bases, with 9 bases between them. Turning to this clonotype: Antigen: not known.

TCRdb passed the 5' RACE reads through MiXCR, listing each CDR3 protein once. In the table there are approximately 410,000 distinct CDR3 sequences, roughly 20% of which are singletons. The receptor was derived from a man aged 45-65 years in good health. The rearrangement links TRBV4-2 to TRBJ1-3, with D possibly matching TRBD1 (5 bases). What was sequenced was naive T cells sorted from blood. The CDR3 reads CASSQDAGFSGNTIYF. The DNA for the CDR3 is TGTGCCAGCAGCCAAGACGCAGGGTTCTCTGGAAACACCATATATTTT.